This T cell receptor beta chain was sequenced during a study of T cells after yellow fever vaccination. The germline CDR1 and CDR2 sequences are SGHAT and FQNNGV. The CDR3 contains 15 residues. Trimming took 5 bases from V and 1 from J, leaving 13 bases between them. In TCRdb, the 5' RACE reads were re-called with MiXCR into one record per CDR3 protein. This table has around 46,000 distinct CDR3 sequences, 6.5% to 8.5% appearing once. Many counts were recorded for this clonotype. Sequenced here: CD8+ T cells not binding an NS4B(214-222) dextramer, sorted from PBMCs, sampled 45 days after the yellow fever booster vaccination. The TCR was taken from a man aged 25-45 years who received the YFV17D yellow fever vaccine. The gene calls are TRBV11-2 and TRBJ2-3; a weak D match, TRBD2 (5 bases). In DNA, the CDR3 is TGTGCCAGCAGCGAACACTTGGGAGGCACAGATACGCAGTATTTT. Translated: CASSEHLGGTDTQYF.